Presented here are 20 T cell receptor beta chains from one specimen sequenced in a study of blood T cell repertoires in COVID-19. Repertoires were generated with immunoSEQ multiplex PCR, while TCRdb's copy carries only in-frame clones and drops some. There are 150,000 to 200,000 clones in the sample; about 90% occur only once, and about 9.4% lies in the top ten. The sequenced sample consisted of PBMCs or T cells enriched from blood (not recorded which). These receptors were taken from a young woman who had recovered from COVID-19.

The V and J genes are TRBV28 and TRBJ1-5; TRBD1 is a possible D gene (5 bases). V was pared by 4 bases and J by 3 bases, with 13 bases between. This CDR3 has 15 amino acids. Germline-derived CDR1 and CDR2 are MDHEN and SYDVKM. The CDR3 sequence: CASSSPQGFNQPQHF. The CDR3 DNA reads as TGTGCCAGCAGTTCTCCGCAGGGCTTCAATCAGCCCCAGCATTTT.

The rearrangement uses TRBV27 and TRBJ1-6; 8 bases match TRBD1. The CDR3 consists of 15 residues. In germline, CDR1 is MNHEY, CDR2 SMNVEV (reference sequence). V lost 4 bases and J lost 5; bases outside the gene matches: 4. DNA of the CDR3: TGTGCCAGCAGTTACTACAGGGGGGATAATTCACCCCTCCACTTT. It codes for CASSYYRGDNSPLHF.

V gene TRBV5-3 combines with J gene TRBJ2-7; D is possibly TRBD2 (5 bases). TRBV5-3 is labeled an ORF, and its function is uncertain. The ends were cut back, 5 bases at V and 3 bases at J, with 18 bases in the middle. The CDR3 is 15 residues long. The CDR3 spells CARRARVLCGYEQYF. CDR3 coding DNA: TGTGCCAGAAGAGCGAGGGTTTTGTGCGGCTACGAGCAGTACTTC.

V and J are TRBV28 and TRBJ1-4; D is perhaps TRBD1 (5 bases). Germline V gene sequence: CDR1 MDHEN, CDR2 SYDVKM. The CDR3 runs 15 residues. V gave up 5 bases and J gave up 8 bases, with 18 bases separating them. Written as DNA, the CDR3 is TGTGCCAGCAGTAACCCGGGGGGGGTTCCAGAAAAACTGTTTTTT. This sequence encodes CASSNPGGVPEKLFF. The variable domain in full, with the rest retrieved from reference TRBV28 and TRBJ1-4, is DVKVTQSSRYLVKRTGEKVFLECVQDMDHENMFWYRQDPGLGLRLIYFSYDVKMKEKGDIPEGYSVSREKKERFSLILESASTNQTSMYLCASSNPGGVPEKLFFGSGTQLSVL.

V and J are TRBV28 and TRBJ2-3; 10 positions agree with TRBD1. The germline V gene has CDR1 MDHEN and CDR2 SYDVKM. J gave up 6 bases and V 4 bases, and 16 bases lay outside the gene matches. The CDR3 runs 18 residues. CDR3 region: CASSSTTRTGGIRDTQYF. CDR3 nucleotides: TGTGCCAGCAGTTCTACGACCCGGACAGGGGGGATTAGGGATACGCAGTATTTT.

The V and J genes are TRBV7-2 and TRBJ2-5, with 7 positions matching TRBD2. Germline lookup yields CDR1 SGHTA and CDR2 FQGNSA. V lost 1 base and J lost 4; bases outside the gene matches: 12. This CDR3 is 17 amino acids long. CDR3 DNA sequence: TGTGCCAGCAGCTTAGGGGGGGGGATAACATCGGTAGAGACCCAGTACTTC. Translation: CASSLGGGITSVETQYF.

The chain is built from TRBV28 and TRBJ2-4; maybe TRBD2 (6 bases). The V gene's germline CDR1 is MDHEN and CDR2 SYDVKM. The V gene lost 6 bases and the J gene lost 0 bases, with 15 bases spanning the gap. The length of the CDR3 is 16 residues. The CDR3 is CASRPGEDLAKNIQYF. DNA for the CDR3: TGTGCCAGCAGGCCGGGGGAGGACCTAGCCAAAAACATTCAGTACTTC.

The CDR3 here is CASSFLGTENGYTF. The CDR3 region has the DNA TGTGCCAGCAGCTTCTTGGGGACAGAAAATGGCTACACCTTC. The chain carries TRBV5-6 and TRBJ1-2; 7 nucleotides line up with TRBD1. The CDR3 extends over 14 amino acids. CDR1 and CDR2 from the germline V gene are SGHDT and YYEEEE. The trim removed 2 bases at V and 6 bases at J, leaving 7 bases unmatched.

The CDR3 reads CASSQDTGEGTDTQYF. CDR3 nucleotide sequence: TGCGCCAGCAGCCAAGATACGGGAGAGGGAACAGATACGCAGTATTTT. This rearrangement joins TRBV4-3 to TRBJ2-3; possible D gene TRBD2, 6 bases. V lost 0 bases and J lost 3, with 13 bases in between. Looked up from germline, CDR1 is LGHNA and CDR2 is YSLEER. The CDR3 has 16 amino acids.

The CDR3 loop is CASSYPLRQPLSNTEAFF. CDR3 coding DNA: TGTGCCAGCAGTTACCCCTTGAGGCAACCCCTCTCGAACACTGAAGCTTTCTTT. The genes are TRBV28 and TRBJ1-1; D unclear. The CDR3 spans 18 residues. Germline V gives CDR1 MDHEN, CDR2 SYDVKM. V lost 4 bases and J lost 1, with 22 bases in between.

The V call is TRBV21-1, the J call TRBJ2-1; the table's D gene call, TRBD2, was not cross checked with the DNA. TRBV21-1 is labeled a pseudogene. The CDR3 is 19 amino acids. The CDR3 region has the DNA TGTGCCAGCAGCCCCTCTGGGGGAGGACTAGCGGATCCCTACAATGAGCAGTTCTTC. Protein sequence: CASSPSGGGLADPYNEQFF.

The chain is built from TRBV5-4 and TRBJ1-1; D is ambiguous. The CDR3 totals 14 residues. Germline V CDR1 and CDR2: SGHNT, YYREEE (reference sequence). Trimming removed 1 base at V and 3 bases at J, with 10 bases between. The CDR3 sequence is CASSLRGRDTEAFF. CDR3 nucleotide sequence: TGTGCCAGCAGCTTGCGTGGGAGGGACACTGAAGCTTTCTTT.

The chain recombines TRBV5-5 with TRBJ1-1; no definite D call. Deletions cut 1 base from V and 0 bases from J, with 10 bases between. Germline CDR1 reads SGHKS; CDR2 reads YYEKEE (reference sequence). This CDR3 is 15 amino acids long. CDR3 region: CASSLSRVMNTEAFF. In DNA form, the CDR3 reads TGTGCCAGCAGCTTGTCCCGGGTAATGAACACTGAAGCTTTCTTT.

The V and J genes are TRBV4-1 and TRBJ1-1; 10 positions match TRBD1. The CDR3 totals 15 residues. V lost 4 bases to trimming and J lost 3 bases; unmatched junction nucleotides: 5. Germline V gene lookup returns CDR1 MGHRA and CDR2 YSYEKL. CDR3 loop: CASSPGQGVDTEAFF. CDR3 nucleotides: TGCGCCAGCAGCCCCGGACAGGGGGTAGACACTGAAGCTTTCTTT.

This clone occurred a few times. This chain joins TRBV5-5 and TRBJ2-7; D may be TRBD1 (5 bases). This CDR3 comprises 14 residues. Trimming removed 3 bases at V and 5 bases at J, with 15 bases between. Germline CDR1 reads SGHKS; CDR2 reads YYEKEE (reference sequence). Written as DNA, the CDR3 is TGTGCCAGCAGCTCCCTTAGGGGCGGAGACGAGCAGTACTTC. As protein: CASSSLRGGDEQYF.

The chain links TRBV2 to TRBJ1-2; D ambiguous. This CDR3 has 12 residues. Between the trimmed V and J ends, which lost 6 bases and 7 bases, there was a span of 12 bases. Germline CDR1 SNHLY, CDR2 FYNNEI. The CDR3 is CASSPSLGGYTF. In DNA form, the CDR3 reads TGTGCCAGCAGCCCAAGTCTAGGTGGCTACACCTTC.

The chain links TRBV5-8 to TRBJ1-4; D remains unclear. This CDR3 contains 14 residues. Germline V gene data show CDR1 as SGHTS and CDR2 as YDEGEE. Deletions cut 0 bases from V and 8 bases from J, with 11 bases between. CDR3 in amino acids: CASSLGGGGEKLFF. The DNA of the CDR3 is TGTGCCAGCAGCTTGGGAGGCGGCGGGGAAAAACTGTTTTTT.

CDR3 nucleotide sequence: TGCGCCAGCAGGATAGACACGAACACTGAAGCTTTCTTT. It codes for CASRIDTNTEAFF. The chain uses TRBV5-1 and TRBJ1-1; D gene ambiguous. The V and J ends lost 5 bases and 1 base respectively, with 9 bases between them. In germline, CDR1 is SGHRS, CDR2 YFSETQ. The length of the CDR3 is 13 residues.

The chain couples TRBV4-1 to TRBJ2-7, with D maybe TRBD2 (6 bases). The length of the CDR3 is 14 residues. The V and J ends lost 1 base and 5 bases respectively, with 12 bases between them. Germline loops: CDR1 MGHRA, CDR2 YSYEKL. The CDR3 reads CASSQGRALNEQYF. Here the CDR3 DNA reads TGCGCCAGCAGCCAAGGGAGGGCCCTCAACGAGCAGTACTTC.

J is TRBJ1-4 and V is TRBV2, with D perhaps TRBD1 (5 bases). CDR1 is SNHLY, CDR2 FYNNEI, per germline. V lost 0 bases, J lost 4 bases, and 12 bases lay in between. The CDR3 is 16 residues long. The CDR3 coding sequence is TGTGCCAGCAGTGAAGCCTCGACAGTACTTAATGAAAAACTGTTTTTT. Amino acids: CASSEASTVLNEKLFF.